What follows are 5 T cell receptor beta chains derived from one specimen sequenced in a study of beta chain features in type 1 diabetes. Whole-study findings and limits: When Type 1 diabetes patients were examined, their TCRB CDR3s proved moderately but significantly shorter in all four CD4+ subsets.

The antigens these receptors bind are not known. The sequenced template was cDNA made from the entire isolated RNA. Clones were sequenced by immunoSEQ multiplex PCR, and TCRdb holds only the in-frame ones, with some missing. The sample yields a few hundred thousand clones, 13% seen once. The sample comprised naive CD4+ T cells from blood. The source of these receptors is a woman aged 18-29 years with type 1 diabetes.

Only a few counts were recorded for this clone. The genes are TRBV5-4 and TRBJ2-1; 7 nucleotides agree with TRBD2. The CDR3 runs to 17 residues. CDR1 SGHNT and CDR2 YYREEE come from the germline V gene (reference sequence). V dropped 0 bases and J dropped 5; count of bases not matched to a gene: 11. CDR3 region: CASSLDGLTSPDNEQFF. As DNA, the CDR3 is TGTGCCAGCAGCTTGGATGGATTGACTAGCCCGGACAATGAGCAGTTCTTC.

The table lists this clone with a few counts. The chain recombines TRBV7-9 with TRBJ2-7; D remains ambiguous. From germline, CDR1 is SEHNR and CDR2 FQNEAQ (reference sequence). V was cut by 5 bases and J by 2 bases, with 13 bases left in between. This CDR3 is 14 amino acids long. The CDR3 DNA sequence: TGTGCCAGCAGCCCGACCCTGGCGGCCTACGAGCAGTACGTC. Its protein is CASSPTLAAYEQYV.

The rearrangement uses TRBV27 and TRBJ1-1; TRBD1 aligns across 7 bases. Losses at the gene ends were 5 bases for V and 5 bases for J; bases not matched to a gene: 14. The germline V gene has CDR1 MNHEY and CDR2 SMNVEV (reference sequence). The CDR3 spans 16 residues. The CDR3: CASSPTPTGVRTEAFF. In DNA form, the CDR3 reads TGTGCCAGCAGTCCAACTCCAACAGGGGTAAGAACTGAAGCTTTCTTT.

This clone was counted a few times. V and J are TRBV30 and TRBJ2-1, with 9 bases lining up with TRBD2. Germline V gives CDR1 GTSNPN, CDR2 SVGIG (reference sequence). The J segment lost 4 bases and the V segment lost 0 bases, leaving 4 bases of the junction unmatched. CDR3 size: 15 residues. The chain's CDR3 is CAWSVRTSAYNEQFF. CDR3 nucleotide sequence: TGTGCCTGGAGTGTGAGGACTAGCGCATACAATGAGCAGTTCTTC.

The CDR3 here is CASSLGASAAYEQYF. CDR3 coding DNA: TGTGCCAGCAGCTTGGGTGCTAGCGCTGCCTACGAGCAGTACTTC. V is TRBV5-4 and J is TRBJ2-7; D is perhaps TRBD2 (6 bases). The CDR3 spans 15 residues. Trimming stripped 0 bases from V and 2 bases from J, with 12 bases between. Per the germline V gene, CDR1 is SGHNT and CDR2 is YYREEE (reference sequence).